The 18 T cell receptor beta chains in this list originate from one sample, sequenced in a study of T cell responses to AZD1222 COVID-19 vaccine. TCRdb's table, derived via immunoSEQ multiplex PCR, lists solely in-frame clones and lacks some. The sample includes about 76,000 clones, about 74% seen only once; the top ten take roughly a quarter. The sequences come from peripheral blood, collected 28 days after the second dose of the MenACWY control vaccine. These receptors were taken from an adult who received the MenACWY meningococcal vaccine as a control.

The V call is TRBV7-8, the J call TRBJ2-7, with D unresolved. V shed 1 base and J shed 5 bases, with 12 bases lying between them. CDR1 and CDR2 from the germline V gene are SGHVS and FQNEAQ. CDR3 length equals 14 residues. Here the CDR3 reads CASSLVAGRHEQYF. CDR3 coding DNA: TGTGCCAGCAGCTTAGTCGCAGGACGCCACGAGCAGTACTTC.

The chain's CDR3 is CASSFIVTGGMGEQFF. The CDR3 DNA reads TGTGCCAGCAGCTTTATTGTAACGGGTGGGATGGGTGAGCAGTTCTTC. This chain joins TRBV11-2 and TRBJ2-1; no clear D. The CDR3 is 16 amino acids. CDR1 and CDR2 (germline): SGHAT, FQNNGV. Trimming removed 3 bases from V and 9 bases from J, with 21 bases in between.

The chain uses TRBV10-2 and TRBJ2-7; 7 bases match TRBD1. Germline V gene data show CDR1 as WSHSY and CDR2 as SAAADI. The V and J ends lost 6 bases and 2 bases, in that order; junction bases with no gene match: 4. CDR3 size: 13 residues. The CDR3 region has the DNA TGCGCCAGCAGAGGGACAGATACCTACGAGCAGTACTTC. Encoded protein: CASRGTDTYEQYF.

The CDR3 nucleotides are TGTGCCAGCAGTCCCACTCAGGGGAGGCCCCAGCATTTT. It encodes CASSPTQGRPQHF. The V call is TRBV27, the J call TRBJ1-5; a possible D gene is TRBD1 (6 bases). V was trimmed by 5 bases and J by 9 bases, leaving 14 bases between them. The CDR3 covers 13 residues. Germline assignment: CDR1 MNHEY and CDR2 SMNVEV (reference sequence).

V and J are TRBV15 and TRBJ2-5; 9 bases fit TRBD2. Germline CDR1 is LNHNV and CDR2 is YYDKDF (reference sequence). The CDR3 has 16 amino acids. V trimming: 0 bases; J trimming: 5 bases; junction bases outside the gene matches: 7. CDR3: CATSRDISGSGETQYF. The CDR3 coding sequence is TGTGCCACCAGCAGAGATATTAGCGGGAGTGGTGAGACCCAGTACTTC.

This rearrangement joins TRBV5-6 to TRBJ2-6; D is unresolved. Germline CDR1 and CDR2: SGHDT and YYEEEE. The CDR3 has 16 amino acids. The V and J ends lost 2 bases and 0 bases respectively, with 9 bases between them. The CDR3 is CASSLRFNSGANVLTF. As DNA, the CDR3 is TGTGCCAGCAGCTTAAGGTTCAACTCTGGGGCCAACGTCCTGACTTTC.

The chain links TRBV5-4 to TRBJ2-3; 7 nucleotides line up with TRBD2. The CDR3 is made up of 17 amino acids. The V and J ends lost 2 bases and 6 bases, in that order; junction bases with no gene match: 15. The germline CDR1 and CDR2 sequences are SGHNT and YYREEE (reference sequence). As DNA, the CDR3 is TGTGCCAGCAGCTTAAGATCGAGCGGGATAGCTGGGGATACGCAGTATTTT. It is translated as CASSLRSSGIAGDTQYF.

The chain carries TRBV5-1 and TRBJ2-1; 11 bases fit TRBD1. V lost 5 bases and J lost 8; bases outside the gene matches: 9. Per germline, CDR1 SGHRS and CDR2 YFSETQ. This CDR3 is built from 15 residues. In DNA, the CDR3 is TGCGCCAGCAGAGCCGGGACAGGGGGGTTCTATGAGCAGTTCTTC. Translated: CASRAGTGGFYEQFF.

The V and J genes are TRBV7-2 and TRBJ2-7, with a weak D call TRBD2 (7 bases). This CDR3 is built from 14 residues. V dropped 5 bases and J dropped 1 base, with 12 bases sitting between them. CDR1 and CDR2 (germline): SGHTA, FQGNSA. The CDR3 nucleotides read TGTGCCAGCAGCGGAGGGGGACTATCCTACGAGCAGTACTTC. Residues: CASSGGGLSYEQYF.

J is TRBJ2-1 and V is TRBV10-2, with no clear D. This CDR3 is 12 amino acids long. The germline CDR1 and CDR2 sequences are WSHSY and SAAADI. Between the trimmed V and J ends, which lost 0 bases and 15 bases, there was a span of 12 bases. In DNA form, the CDR3 reads TGCGCCAGCAGTGAGTCCGGTGAGGTTCGGTTCTTC. Its translation: CASSESGEVRFF.

This chain links TRBV29-1 with TRBJ2-7, with 10 nucleotides matching TRBD1. The germline V gene encodes CDR1 SQVTM and CDR2 ANQGSEA. V shed 4 bases, J shed 0 bases, and the junction held 3 bases outside the gene matches. This CDR3 is 14 amino acids long. The CDR3, as DNA: TGCAGCGTTGGGACAGGGGGAAACTCCTACGAGCAGTACTTC. Protein: CSVGTGGNSYEQYF.

The genes are TRBV29-1 and TRBJ2-7; D is possibly TRBD1 (5 bases). Germline CDR1 reads SQVTM; CDR2 reads ANQGSEA. The CDR3 runs to 12 residues. V was shortened by 4 bases and J by 6 bases, with 13 bases between the two germline ends. CDR3 sequence: CSVVAFQGEQYF. The DNA of the CDR3 is TGCAGCGTTGTCGCCTTCCAGGGCGAGCAGTACTTC.

The chain recombines TRBV4-3 with TRBJ1-4; unclear D gene. Per germline, CDR1 LGHNA and CDR2 YSLEER. Trimming removed 0 bases from V and 3 bases from J, with 11 bases in between. The length of the CDR3 is 16 residues. The chain's CDR3 is CASSQDLSAANEKLFF. The DNA for the CDR3 is TGCGCCAGCAGCCAAGATTTGAGCGCGGCTAATGAAAAACTGTTTTTT.

This clone was counted once. Different DNA sequences within this sample yield the same CDR3. The V gene is TRBV5-6, the J gene TRBJ1-2, with no clear D. Germline V gene sequence: CDR1 SGHDT, CDR2 YYEEEE. This CDR3 spans 13 amino acids. V shed 5 bases and J shed 4 bases, with 12 bases lying between them. The CDR3 spells CASSLNQLYGYTF. The CDR3 DNA follows: TGTGCCAGCAGTCTAAATCAACTCTATGGCTACACCTTC.

The CDR3 nucleotides are TGTGCCAGCAGCTTTTCAGCTGCTTCTAACTATGGCTACACCTTC. Translated: CASSFSAASNYGYTF. This chain uses TRBV5-5 with TRBJ1-2; D unresolved. Looked up from germline, CDR1 is SGHKS and CDR2 is YYEKEE (reference sequence). V lost 2 bases and J 0 bases, leaving 11 bases between the germline ends. The CDR3 totals 15 residues.

This sequence joins TRBV30 and TRBJ1-2; D call uncertain. Germline V gene lookup returns CDR1 GTSNPN and CDR2 SVGIG (reference sequence). The CDR3 has 13 amino acids. V lost 0 bases, J lost 3 bases, and 8 bases lay in between. CDR3 in amino acids: CAWSVGFDYGYTF. The CDR3 DNA reads as TGTGCCTGGAGTGTAGGGTTCGACTATGGCTACACCTTC. The full variable domain, with the rest looked up from reference TRBV30 and TRBJ1-2, is SQTIHQWPATLVQPVGSPLSLECTVEGTSNPNLYWYRQAAGRGLQLLFYSVGIGQISSEVPQNLSASRPQDRQFILSSKKLLLSDSGFYLCAWSVGFDYGYTFGSGTRLTVV.

This sequence joins TRBV6-6 and TRBJ1-1, with a weak D call TRBD1 (5 bases). V was cut by 6 bases and J by 3 bases, with 14 bases left in between. The germline gives CDR1 MNHNY, CDR2 SVGAGI (reference sequence). This CDR3 spans 14 amino acids. CDR3 sequence reads: CASSRFGGDTEAFF. The CDR3 DNA reads as TGTGCCAGCAGCCGCTTCGGGGGGGACACTGAAGCTTTCTTT.

The chain recombines TRBV5-4 with TRBJ2-2; D is undetermined. CDR1 is SGHNT and CDR2 is YYREEE in the germline V gene (reference sequence). With 4 bases removed from V and 6 bases from J, the gap between germline ends came to 10 bases. CDR3 length: 13 residues. The CDR3 region is CASSPAWAGELFF. The CDR3 nucleotides are TGTGCCAGCAGCCCGGCTTGGGCCGGGGAGCTGTTTTTT.